Shown below are 5 T cell receptor beta chains from a single sample sequenced in a study of cytomegalovirus exposure and HLA in healthy donors. PCR used 60 Vbeta primers and 13 Jbeta primers. The assay was immunoSEQ multiplex PCR, and TCRdb's table has in-frame clones only and misses some. Of about 89,000 clones listed, roughly 79% are singletons. The material sequenced was PBMCs. The receptors originated from a male donor in good health and CMV-seronegative.

This chain uses TRBV7-2 with TRBJ2-1; no firm D call. V was clipped by 0 bases and J by 7 bases, with 7 bases between them. Germline CDR1 reads SGHTA; CDR2 reads FQGNSA. The CDR3 length is 13 residues. The DNA of the CDR3 is TGTGCCAGCAGCTTAGCGACTTATAATGAGCAGTTCTTC. Encoded protein: CASSLATYNEQFF.

DNA for the CDR3: TGTGCCAGCAGCCCCCCGGACAGGGTGTTTAGCTACACCTTC. Translating gives CASSPPDRVFSYTF. This sequence joins TRBV7-2 and TRBJ1-2; the match to TRBD1 covers 8 bases. Germline assignment: CDR1 SGHTA and CDR2 FQGNSA. After removal of 5 bases from V and 9 bases from J, the junction contained 11 bases not matched to a gene. The CDR3 sequence is 14 residues long.

This clone was observed a few times. The chain links TRBV11-2 to TRBJ2-5, with 10 bases aligning to TRBD2. The CDR3 is 19 residues long. The germline gives CDR1 SGHAT, CDR2 FQNNGV. V was clipped by 2 bases and J by 5 bases; unmatched bases: 17. The CDR3 region is CASSLSLGSAGGPFETQYF. For the CDR3, the DNA is TGTGCCAGCAGCTTATCACTGGGGTCAGCGGGAGGGCCCTTTGAGACCCAGTACTTC.

The V call is TRBV4-3, the J call TRBJ1-2; a weak D match, TRBD1 (6 bases). This CDR3 spans 15 amino acids. V was trimmed by 1 base and J by 8 bases, leaving 17 bases between them. From germline, CDR1 is LGHNA and CDR2 YSLEER. The CDR3 protein is CASSQVGGAEKGYTF. The DNA for the CDR3 is TGCGCCAGCAGCCAAGTCGGGGGGGCCGAGAAGGGCTACACCTTC.

This clone has more than one count but fewer than ten. This sequence joins TRBV7-9 and TRBJ1-5; D is unresolved. The CDR3 spans 16 residues. The germline gives CDR1 SEHNR, CDR2 FQNEAQ (reference sequence). Trimming pared 0 bases from V and 1 base from J, leaving 10 bases between. The chain's CDR3 is CASSLARGRSNQPQHF. CDR3 DNA: TGTGCCAGCAGCTTAGCCCGCGGGCGCAGCAATCAGCCCCAGCATTTT.